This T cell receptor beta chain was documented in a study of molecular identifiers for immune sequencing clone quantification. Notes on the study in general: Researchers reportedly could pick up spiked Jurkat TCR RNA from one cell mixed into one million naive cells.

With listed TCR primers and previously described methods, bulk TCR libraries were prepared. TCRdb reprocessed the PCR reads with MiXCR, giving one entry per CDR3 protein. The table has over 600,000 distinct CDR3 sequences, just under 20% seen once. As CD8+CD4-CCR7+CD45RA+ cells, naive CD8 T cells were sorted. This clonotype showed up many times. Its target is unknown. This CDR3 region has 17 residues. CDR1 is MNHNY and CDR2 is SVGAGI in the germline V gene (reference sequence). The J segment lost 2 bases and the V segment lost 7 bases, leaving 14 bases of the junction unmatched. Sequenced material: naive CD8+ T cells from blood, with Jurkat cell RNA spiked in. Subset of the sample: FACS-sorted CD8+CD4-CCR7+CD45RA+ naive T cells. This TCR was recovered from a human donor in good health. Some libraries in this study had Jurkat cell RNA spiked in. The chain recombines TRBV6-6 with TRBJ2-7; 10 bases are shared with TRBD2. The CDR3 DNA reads TGTGCCAGCAACTACACCCACAGCGGGGGGGCTACCTACGAGCAGTACTTC. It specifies CASNYTHSGGATYEQYF.